Presented here are 22 T cell receptor beta chains from one specimen sequenced in a study of a mutant IDH1 vaccine in newly diagnosed glioma. Produced via immunoSEQ multiplex PCR; TCRdb's table is partial and in-frame only. The sample shows about 40,000 clones, 84% of them seen only once. These receptors have no known antigen. The time point is: week 11, during vaccination. Topical imiquimod accompanied each vaccine dose, which consisted of 300 ug of mutant IDH1 20-mer peptide. The source was PBMCs, collected from a glioma patient whose treatment included an IDH1 peptide vaccine. Receptor source: a man aged 35 to 55 with glioma.

The sample holds a few counts of this clone. The rearrangement uses TRBV28 and TRBJ1-1; D unresolved. CDR3 length equals 12 residues. Germline CDR1 reads MDHEN; CDR2 reads SYDVKM. Between the trimmed V and J ends, which lost 2 bases and 8 bases, there was a span of 9 bases. The CDR3 protein is CASSLSVGEAFF. Written as DNA, the CDR3 is TGTGCCAGCAGTTTAAGTGTTGGAGAAGCTTTCTTT.

V is TRBV9 and J is TRBJ2-2; 9 nucleotides agree with TRBD1. The CDR3 extends over 13 amino acids. Germline lookup yields CDR1 SGDLS and CDR2 YYNGEE. Unmatched junction bases numbered 7, after V lost 8 bases and J lost 8 bases. As DNA, the CDR3 is TGTGCCAGTACAGGGGGCCTAGAAGGGGAGCTGTTTTTT. Amino acid sequence: CASTGGLEGELFF.

The chain joins TRBV27 to TRBJ1-1; D ambiguous. Germline CDR1 is MNHEY and CDR2 is SMNVEV (reference sequence). This CDR3 region has 13 residues. Trimming shortened V by 2 bases and J by 11 bases, and 15 bases separated the two germline ends. In nucleotides, the CDR3 is TGTGCCAGCAGTTTAAAGGAGTCACGGCCGGCTTTCTTT. Translated: CASSLKESRPAFF.

This clone was counted a single time. Other DNA sequences in the same sample also yield this CDR3. Here the CDR3 reads CASRGQGGSYEQYF. The CDR3 DNA reads as TGTGCCAGCAGGGGTCAGGGGGGTTCCTACGAGCAGTACTTC. The genes are TRBV2 and TRBJ2-7; a weak D match, TRBD1 (7 bases). Between the trimmed V and J ends, which lost 6 bases and 1 base, there was a span of 13 bases. The CDR3 runs 14 residues. From germline, CDR1 is SNHLY and CDR2 FYNNEI. Filled out from reference TRBV2 and TRBJ2-7, the complete variable domain reads EPEVTQTPSHQVTQMGQEVILRCVPISNHLYFYWYRQILGQKVEFLVSFYNNEISEKSEIFDDQFSVERPDGSNFTLKIRSTKLEDSAMYFCASRGQGGSYEQYFGPGTRLTVT.

The J gene is TRBJ2-5, the V gene TRBV20-1; D gene ambiguous. Germline loops: CDR1 DFQATT, CDR2 SNEGSKA (reference sequence). V lost 7 bases and J lost 3, with 9 bases in between. This CDR3 contains 11 residues. In DNA form, the CDR3 reads TGCAGTGGTAAGGCCGAAGAGACCCAGTACTTC. This encodes CSGKAEETQYF.

The V call is TRBV27, the J call TRBJ2-2; TRBD1 matches at 8 bases. Germline CDR1 MNHEY, CDR2 SMNVEV (reference sequence). V lost 5 bases to trimming and J lost 3 bases; unmatched junction nucleotides: 11. This CDR3 has 17 amino acids. The chain's CDR3 is CASSLLRTGIDTGELFF. In nucleotides, the CDR3 is TGTGCCAGCAGTCTCCTAAGGACAGGGATTGACACCGGGGAGCTGTTTTTT.

The chain recombines TRBV6-1 with TRBJ1-5; D might be TRBD1 (6 bases). CDR1 and CDR2 from the germline V gene are MNHNS and SASEGT. V lost 10 bases to trimming and J lost 0 bases, with 10 bases between them. The CDR3 totals 13 residues. Here the CDR3 reads CAIQGYSNQPQHF. The CDR3 nucleotides are TGTGCCATCCAGGGGTATAGCAATCAGCCCCAGCATTTT.

The chain couples TRBV9 to TRBJ2-3, with 11 positions matching TRBD2. Germline V gives CDR1 SGDLS, CDR2 YYNGEE. J was trimmed by 8 bases and V by 5 bases; bases with no gene match: 7. The CDR3 has 14 amino acids. The CDR3 loop reads CASSTSGSIGTQYF. The CDR3, as DNA: TGTGCCAGCAGTACTAGCGGGAGCATAGGTACGCAGTATTTT.

The rearrangement joins TRBV6-1 to TRBJ2-5; 7 bases fit TRBD1. Per the germline V gene, CDR1 is MNHNS and CDR2 is SASEGT. The CDR3 length is 14 residues. The junction had 7 bases not matched to a gene; V was cut back by 4 bases and J by 5 bases. The CDR3 loop reads CASSGHRGAETQYF. CDR3 nucleotide sequence: TGTGCCAGCAGTGGCCACAGGGGTGCGGAGACCCAGTACTTC.

This sequence joins TRBV4-3 and TRBJ2-3, with D perhaps being TRBD1 or TRBD2 (6 bases each). Trimming took off 0 bases at V and 2 bases at J, with 12 bases between the two ends. Germline CDR1 and CDR2: LGHNA and YSLEER. The CDR3 is 16 residues long. In DNA form, the CDR3 reads TGCGCCAGCAGCCAAGATGGAGGGGGGACCACAGATACGCAGTATTTT. The encoded protein is CASSQDGGGTTDTQYF.

This clone has just a few counts. V usage is TRBV18 and J usage is TRBJ1-5; D remains unclear. Germline CDR1 reads KGHSH; CDR2 reads LQKENI. V lost 1 base to trimming and J lost 4 bases, with 8 bases between them. The CDR3 spans 14 residues. The CDR3 bases are TGTGCCAGCTCACCACAAAGGGCTAATCAGCCCCAGCATTTT. It encodes CASSPQRANQPQHF.

The chain uses TRBV11-1 and TRBJ2-5; the match to TRBD2 covers 14 bases. Germline CDR1 and CDR2: SGHAT and FQDESV (reference sequence). Losses at the gene ends were 3 bases for V and 4 bases for J; bases not matched to a gene: 4. The CDR3 totals 16 residues. CDR3 amino acids: CASSFGTSGSIETQYF. For the CDR3, the DNA is TGTGCCAGCAGCTTCGGGACTAGCGGGAGTATAGAGACCCAGTACTTC.

The J gene is TRBJ2-7, the V gene TRBV5-4, with D possibly matching TRBD1 (6 bases). This CDR3 has 13 amino acids. Trimming shortened V by 2 bases and J by 2 bases, and 8 bases separated the two germline ends. Germline CDR1 and CDR2: SGHNT and YYREEE (reference sequence). The CDR3 here is CASSFGTTYEQYF. DNA of the CDR3: TGTGCCAGCAGCTTCGGGACAACCTACGAGCAGTACTTC.

The chain uses TRBV6-5 and TRBJ2-7; TRBD1 agrees at 7 bases. V lost 5 bases and J lost 3; bases outside the gene matches: 4. CDR1 and CDR2 (germline): MNHEY, SVGAGI. There are 13 residues in the CDR3. For the CDR3, the DNA is TGTGCCAGCAGTACGACAGGGCGCTACGAGCAGTACTTC. This sequence encodes CASSTTGRYEQYF.

The V and J genes are TRBV27 and TRBJ2-5, with D tentatively TRBD1 or TRBD2 (5 bases each). The CDR3 runs 14 residues. Per germline, CDR1 MNHEY and CDR2 SMNVEV (reference sequence). Trimming cost V 5 bases and J 7 bases, with 17 bases left between them. CDR3 amino acids: CASSVGPRLGTQYF. The CDR3 DNA reads as TGTGCCAGCAGTGTGGGACCCCGGTTAGGGACCCAGTACTTC.

In its sample, this clone was seen once. V usage is TRBV10-3 and J usage is TRBJ2-3; 9 bases agree with TRBD2. CDR3 length equals 14 residues. The junction had 6 bases not matched to a gene; V was cut back by 6 bases and J by 5 bases. The germline V gene encodes CDR1 ENHRY and CDR2 SYGVKD. The CDR3 bases are TGTGCCATCAGGGAGCTAGCGGGACGAGATACGCAGTATTTT. Translating it yields CAIRELAGRDTQYF.

J is TRBJ2-1 and V is TRBV19, with 7 positions matching TRBD1. In germline, CDR1 is LNHDA, CDR2 SQIVND (reference sequence). V dropped 9 bases and J dropped 5; count of bases not matched to a gene: 7. The CDR3 spans 13 residues. The CDR3 region is CARRTGWDNEQFF. In DNA, the CDR3 is TGTGCCAGACGGACAGGTTGGGACAATGAGCAGTTCTTC.

V usage is TRBV5-1 and J usage is TRBJ1-1, with no clear D. Germline V gives CDR1 SGHRS, CDR2 YFSETQ. The CDR3 runs to 16 residues. Trimming pared 4 bases from V and 0 bases from J, leaving 16 bases between. The CDR3 is CASSQRLGNLNTEAFF. CDR3 DNA sequence: TGCGCCAGCAGCCAACGACTGGGGAACTTGAACACTGAAGCTTTCTTT.

V usage is TRBV19 and J usage is TRBJ1-1; 8 bases fit TRBD1. V was pared by 5 bases and J by 6 bases, with 11 bases of the junction left unmatched. Looked up from germline, CDR1 is LNHDA and CDR2 is SQIVND (reference sequence). The CDR3 sequence is 15 residues long. Here the CDR3 reads CASSSGQGRFAEAFF. The CDR3 bases are TGTGCCAGTAGTTCCGGACAGGGTAGGTTTGCTGAAGCTTTCTTT.

This clone was seen a single time. The J gene is TRBJ1-4, the V gene TRBV6-6, with D unclear. Between the trimmed V and J ends, which lost 3 bases and 5 bases, there was a span of 10 bases. Germline values: CDR1 MNHNY, CDR2 SVGAGI (reference sequence). This CDR3 contains 14 residues. CDR3 in amino acids: CASSYFGGNEKLFF. In DNA form, the CDR3 reads TGTGCCAGCAGTTATTTCGGCGGGAATGAAAAACTGTTTTTT.

This chain joins TRBV6-6 and TRBJ1-5, with D possibly TRBD1 on 5 matching bases. This CDR3 is 14 amino acids long. V lost 4 bases to trimming and J lost 1 base, with 8 bases between them. From germline, CDR1 is MNHNY and CDR2 SVGAGI (reference sequence). The CDR3 reads CASSSRQSNQPQHF. CDR3 DNA: TGTGCCAGCAGTTCTAGACAGAGCAATCAGCCCCAGCATTTT.

V gene TRBV27 combines with J gene TRBJ2-1; maybe TRBD1 (5 bases). This CDR3 region has 13 residues. In germline, CDR1 is MNHEY, CDR2 SMNVEV (reference sequence). With 7 bases removed from V and 7 bases from J, the gap between germline ends came to 14 bases. CDR3 DNA: TGTGCCAGCACTGCTTTGGACACAAATGAGCAGTTCTTC. Translating gives CASTALDTNEQFF.